This T cell receptor beta chain was documented in a study of PD-L1 blockade in urothelial cancer (dated by TCRdb to the late 2010s). Background for the entire study: All patients started therapy around 2014 and received atezolizumab 1,200 mg intravenously every 3 weeks. Nine patients achieved durable clinical benefit and about 22 did not. Blood samples gave median yields of roughly 150,000 T cells and tens of thousands of unique TCRs, along with a median clonality of about 0.084. About 85% of the 29 patients were identified as males with urothelial cancer of bladder origin, and a prior smoking history was reported by 18 of 29 patients. Pretreatment blood TCR-seq was available for fewer than 30 patients, at least one posttreatment blood collection was obtained for some 24 patients, and tumor TCR-seq was available for some 24 patients. Durable clinical benefit was defined as progression-free survival longer than 6 months, and TCR features were also tested against progression-free and overall survival. Patients had an ECOG performance status of 0 or 1 and had received between 0 and 3 prior chemotherapy regimens. Blood samples were analyzed at 3 weeks after treatment start (second dose) and at 6 weeks after treatment start. TCR sequencing covered pretreatment tumor samples and matched, serially collected peripheral blood taken before and after atezolizumab treatment. The study was an exploratory multi-omic analysis of somatic, immune and clinical correlates of response to PD-L1 blockade with atezolizumab in urothelial cancer. In the same patients who had TCR sequencing, pretreatment tumors also underwent whole exome sequencing and RNA sequencing. Study-wide findings and limitations: A pretreatment peripheral blood TCR clonality below the median was linked to improved progression-free and overall survival. Small sample size (n of about 30) and many exploratory analyses mean the results are intended to be hypothesis-generating. Greater expansion of tumor-associated TCR clones in peripheral blood 3 weeks after the start of treatment was observed in patients with durable benefit (n ≈ 24, p = 0.022).

Each PCR received spiked-in synthetic TCR analog templates so that absolute template abundance could be estimated from read counts. TCRbeta CDR3 regions were amplified from genomic DNA with bias-controlled V and J gene primers using the immunoSEQ assay. Sequencing of rearranged TCRbeta segments was done at approximately 20X coverage. Under the source paper's analysis protocol: Clustering was used to correct sequencing errors, and CDR3s were annotated against IMGT to assign V, D and J genes. Out-of-frame and stop-codon sequences were excluded, and only productive TCRbeta rearrangements were used in downstream analyses. To compute clonality, Shannon entropy was normalized by the log of the number of unique productive sequences and then subtracted from one. Fisher's exact test with Benjamini-Hochberg correction, at a threshold of adjusted p below 0.01, was used to find clones that differed between time points or between blood and tumor. TCRdb stores this immuneACCESS table with in-frame sequences only. Part of the clones is absent; in the studies checked, under half of the shortfall reflects unresolved V genes, and no reason is known for the rest. Clonal size and the V and J genes are those of that table, whereas D and trimming came from the DNA. This sample has 30,000 to 40,000 clones in its table, and around 90% of those were observed once. The top ten clonotypes cover more than 6.5% of the sample.

The cohort included 25 to 35 patients with locally advanced or metastatic urothelial carcinoma who were treated at Memorial Sloan Kettering on a trial protocol. Peripheral blood mononuclear cells were collected from each patient pretreatment and during treatment, giving between 1 and 8 total time points per patient. The Qiagen DNeasy Blood extraction kit was used to purify genomic DNA from total PBMCs and tumor samples. Collected pretreatment and during treatment, PBMCs were isolated and stored as previously described. This clone has a single count. There is no known antigen for this receptor. No much larger clone exists at a distance of one base, and base qualities are not known. Sample: PBMCs, taken around atezolizumab (anti-PD-L1) treatment. This clonotype originated in a man between 65 and 85 years old with urothelial cancer.

The nucleotide sequence is TGTGCCAGCAGCGTAGATCTCCAGTCGGAGCAGTACTTC. This codes for CASSVDLQSEQYF. This sequence uses TRBV9 and TRBJ2-7; no confident D gene assignment can be made. The CDR3 runs 13 residues from the cysteine to the phenylalanine. Only the CDR3 DNA is retained, 39 bases long and in frame from the first base. As encoded in the germline V gene, CDR1 is SGDLS while CDR2 is YYNGEE. V loses 0 bases of germline sequence and J loses 7 bases, and the interval between the two ends is 11 bases. The full variable domain, with segments outside the CDR3 supplied by the reference TRBV9 and TRBJ2-7 proteins, appears as DSGVTQTPKHLITATGQRVTLRCSPRSGDLSVYWYQQSLDQGLQFLIQYYNGEERAKGNILERFSAQQFPDLHSELNLSSLELGDSALYFCASSVDLQSEQYFGPGTRLTVT.